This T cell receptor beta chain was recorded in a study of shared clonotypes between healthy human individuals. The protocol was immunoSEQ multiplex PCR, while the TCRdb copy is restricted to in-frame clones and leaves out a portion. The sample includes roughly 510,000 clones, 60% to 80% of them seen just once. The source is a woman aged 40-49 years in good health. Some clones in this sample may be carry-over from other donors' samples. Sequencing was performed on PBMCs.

CDR3 in amino acids: CASSPGTGVTAYGYTF. CDR3 sequence (DNA): TGCGCCAGCAGCCCGGGGACAGGGGTTACCGCCTATGGCTACACCTTC. The J gene is TRBJ1-2, the V gene TRBV5-1; 10 bases are a match to TRBD1. From germline, CDR1 is SGHRS and CDR2 YFSETQ. The CDR3 covers 16 residues. V lost 4 bases and J lost 4; bases outside the gene matches: 10.